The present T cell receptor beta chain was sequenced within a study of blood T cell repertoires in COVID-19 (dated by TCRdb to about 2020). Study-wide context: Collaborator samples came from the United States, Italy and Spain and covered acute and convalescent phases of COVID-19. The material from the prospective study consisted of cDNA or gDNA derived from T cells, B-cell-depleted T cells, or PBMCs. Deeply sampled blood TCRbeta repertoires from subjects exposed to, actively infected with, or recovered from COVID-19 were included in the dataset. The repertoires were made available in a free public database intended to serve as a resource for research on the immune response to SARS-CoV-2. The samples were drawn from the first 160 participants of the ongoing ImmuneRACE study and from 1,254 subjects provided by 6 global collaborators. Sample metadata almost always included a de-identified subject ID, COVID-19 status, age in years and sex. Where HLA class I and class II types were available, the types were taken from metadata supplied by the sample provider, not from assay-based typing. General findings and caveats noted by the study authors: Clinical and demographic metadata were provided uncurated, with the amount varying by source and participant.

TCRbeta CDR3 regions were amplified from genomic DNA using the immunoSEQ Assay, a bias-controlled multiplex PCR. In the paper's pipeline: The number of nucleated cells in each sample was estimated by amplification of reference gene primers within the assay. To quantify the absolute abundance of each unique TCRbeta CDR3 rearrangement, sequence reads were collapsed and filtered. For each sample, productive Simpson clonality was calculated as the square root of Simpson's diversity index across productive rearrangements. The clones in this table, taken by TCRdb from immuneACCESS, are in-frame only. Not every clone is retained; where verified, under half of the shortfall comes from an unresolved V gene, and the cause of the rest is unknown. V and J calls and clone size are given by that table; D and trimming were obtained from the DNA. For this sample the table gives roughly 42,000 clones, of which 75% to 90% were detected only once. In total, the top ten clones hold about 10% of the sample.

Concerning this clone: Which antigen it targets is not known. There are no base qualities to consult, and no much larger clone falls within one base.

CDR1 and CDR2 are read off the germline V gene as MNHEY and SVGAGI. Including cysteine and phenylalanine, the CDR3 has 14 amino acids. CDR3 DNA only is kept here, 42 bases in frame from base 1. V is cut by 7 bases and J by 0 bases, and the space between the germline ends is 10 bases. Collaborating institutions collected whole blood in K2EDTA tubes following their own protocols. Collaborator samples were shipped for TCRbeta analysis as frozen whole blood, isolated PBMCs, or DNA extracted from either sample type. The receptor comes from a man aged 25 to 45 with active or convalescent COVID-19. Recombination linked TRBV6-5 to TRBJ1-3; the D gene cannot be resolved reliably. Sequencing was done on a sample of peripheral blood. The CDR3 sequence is CASNWEFSGNTIYF. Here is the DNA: TGTGCCAGCAACTGGGAGTTCTCTGGAAACACCATATATTTT.